These 19 T cell receptor beta chains were all obtained from the same sample, sequenced in a study of OX40 agonist ivuxolimab in advanced cancers. The protocol was immunoSEQ multiplex PCR, while the TCRdb copy is restricted to in-frame clones and leaves out a portion. The repertoire holds roughly 76,000 clones, around 90% seen once, with 5% to 6.5% in the top ten. Sequenced here: CD4+ or CD8+ T cells sorted from blood, sampled in a trial of the OX40 agonist ivuxolimab. These receptors were taken from an adult with an advanced solid tumor such as melanoma, head and neck, liver or kidney cancer.

The chain uses TRBV7-2 and TRBJ1-5; a possible D gene is TRBD1 (6 bases). The CDR3 has 15 residues. The germline gives CDR1 SGHTA, CDR2 FQGNSA. V was pared by 3 bases and J by 0 bases, with 9 bases between. The CDR3 loop is CASSFLQGSNQPQHF. The CDR3 coding sequence is TGTGCCAGCAGCTTTCTACAGGGTAGCAATCAGCCCCAGCATTTT.

The chain couples TRBV7-9 to TRBJ1-1; D is perhaps TRBD1 (5 bases). Trimming removed 2 bases from V and 3 bases from J, with 7 bases in between. Germline assignment: CDR1 SEHNR and CDR2 FQNEAQ (reference sequence). CDR3 size: 13 residues. CDR3 bases: TGTGCCAGCAGCTTACCAGGGTACACTGAAGCTTTCTTT. Residues: CASSLPGYTEAFF.

This sequence joins TRBV28 and TRBJ1-1; no reliable D call. Germline loops: CDR1 MDHEN, CDR2 SYDVKM. The CDR3 is made up of 14 amino acids. V was clipped by 7 bases and J by 0 bases, with 12 bases between them. CDR3 nucleotides: TGTGCCAGCACCCCCGACACTTTGAACACTGAAGCTTTCTTT. It yields the protein CASTPDTLNTEAFF. The variable domain in full, completed from reference TRBV28 and TRBJ1-1, reads DVKVTQSSRYLVKRTGEKVFLECVQDMDHENMFWYRQDPGLGLRLIYFSYDVKMKEKGDIPEGYSVSREKKERFSLILESASTNQTSMYLCASTPDTLNTEAFFGQGTRLTVV.

J is TRBJ2-1 and V is TRBV7-9, with D possibly matching TRBD2 (6 bases). Trimming pared 10 bases from V and 9 bases from J, leaving 10 bases between. This CDR3 is built from 10 residues. Germline loops: CDR1 SEHNR, CDR2 FQNEAQ (reference sequence). CDR3 protein: CATWGGEQFF. DNA for the CDR3: TGTGCCACCTGGGGAGGTGAGCAGTTCTTC.

The chain uses TRBV7-9 and TRBJ1-5, with TRBD1 matching 8 bases. CDR3 length equals 16 residues. J was trimmed by 3 bases and V by 4 bases; bases with no gene match: 8. Germline V gene lookup returns CDR1 SEHNR and CDR2 FQNEAQ (reference sequence). The CDR3 loop reads CASSSGTGFNNQPQHF. The CDR3 region has the DNA TGTGCCAGCAGCTCGGGGACAGGCTTTAACAATCAGCCCCAGCATTTT.

This clone came up once. The chain uses TRBV6-6 and TRBJ1-6; D is uncertain. This CDR3 is 13 amino acids long. V lost 5 bases to trimming and J lost 7 bases, with 9 bases between them. The germline CDR1 and CDR2 sequences are MNHNY and SVGAGI (reference sequence). Here the CDR3 reads CASSRTANSPLHF. CDR3 bases: TGTGCCAGCAGTAGGACGGCGAATTCACCCCTCCACTTT.

The chain has TRBV6-4 and TRBJ1-2, with unresolved D. V was pared by 0 bases and J by 1 base, with 12 bases between. The CDR3 has 16 residues. CDR1 is MRHNA, CDR2 SNTAGT, per germline. CDR3 in amino acids: CASSDSRAGLNYGYTF. The CDR3 DNA reads TGTGCCAGCAGTGACTCTCGGGCAGGCCTTAACTATGGCTACACCTTC.

The V gene is TRBV9, the J gene TRBJ2-5, with D perhaps TRBD1 (6 bases). The CDR3 runs 16 residues. The V end was cut by 3 bases, the J end by 5 bases, with 20 bases between. CDR1 is SGDLS, CDR2 YYNGEE, per germline. This CDR3 is CASSDHGGSGMETQYF. CDR3 DNA: TGTGCCAGCAGCGACCATGGGGGCTCGGGCATGGAGACCCAGTACTTC.

The chain carries TRBV4-1 and TRBJ2-3; TRBD1 might be the D (5 bases). The CDR3 totals 14 residues. Germline V gene lookup returns CDR1 MGHRA and CDR2 YSYEKL. V was trimmed by 3 bases and J by 4 bases, leaving 11 bases between them. The CDR3 sequence: CASSHRAVADTQYF. The CDR3 nucleotides are TGCGCCAGCAGCCACAGGGCTGTGGCAGATACGCAGTATTTT.

The chain recombines TRBV27 with TRBJ2-1, with D possibly matching TRBD1 (7 bases). V shed 2 bases and J shed 6 bases, with 14 bases lying between them. The germline V gene encodes CDR1 MNHEY and CDR2 SMNVEV (reference sequence). CDR3 size: 15 residues. The CDR3, as DNA: TGTGCCAGCAGTTTAGGAGGGGGCCTGTTCAATGAGCAGTTCTTC. Translation gives CASSLGGGLFNEQFF.

This chain joins TRBV19 and TRBJ2-2, with a tentative D call TRBD1 (7 bases). The CDR3 is 19 residues long. V gave up 7 bases and J gave up 1 base, with 25 bases separating them. From germline, CDR1 is LNHDA and CDR2 SQIVND (reference sequence). This CDR3 reads CASIPWGDSSLLNTGELFF. DNA of the CDR3: TGTGCCAGTATTCCCTGGGGGGACAGCTCCTTGCTGAACACCGGGGAGCTGTTTTTT.

This CDR3 reads CASSFGGGYEQYF. CDR3 bases: TGTGCCAGCAGCTTCGGAGGGGGCTACGAGCAGTACTTC. V usage is TRBV7-2 and J usage is TRBJ2-7, with D perhaps assigned TRBD1 or TRBD2 (6 bases each). The germline V and J ends were trimmed by 3 bases and 3 bases, with 9 bases remaining between them. CDR1 is SGHTA and CDR2 is FQGNSA in the germline V gene. The CDR3 covers 13 residues.

This sequence joins TRBV6-5 and TRBJ1-4, with unresolved D. This CDR3 is built from 14 residues. CDR1 and CDR2 (germline): MNHEY, SVGAGI. The germline V and J ends were trimmed by 5 bases and 7 bases, with 14 bases remaining between them. CDR3 DNA: TGTGCCAGCAGTCCCATGACCGTGGGTGAAAAACTGTTTTTT. It yields the protein CASSPMTVGEKLFF.

V is TRBV11-3 and J is TRBJ2-7; 9 bases agree with TRBD1. Germline V gene lookup returns CDR1 SGHNT and CDR2 YENEEA. V lost 0 bases to trimming and J lost 5 bases; unmatched junction nucleotides: 5. The CDR3 sequence is 15 residues long. DNA for the CDR3: TGTGCCAGCAGCTTAGAGACAGGGGGTTACGACGAGCAGTACTTC. This sequence encodes CASSLETGGYDEQYF. The full variable domain, in which reference TRBV11-3 and TRBJ2-7 provide the parts outside the CDR3, is EAGVVQSPRYKIIEKKQPVAFWCNPISGHNTLYWYLQNLGQGPELLIRYENEEAVDDSQLPKDRFSAERLKGVDSTLKIQPAELGDSAVYLCASSLETGGYDEQYFGPGTRLTVT.

The chain has TRBV13 and TRBJ2-7; TRBD2 agrees at 7 bases. CDR1 PRHDT and CDR2 FYEKMQ come from the germline V gene (reference sequence). CDR3 length equals 15 residues. With 0 bases clipped from V and 1 base from J, the junction kept 3 bases outside the gene matches. The CDR3 region is CASSLGGGGSYEQYF. The CDR3 nucleotides are TGTGCCAGCAGCTTAGGGGGGGGAGGGTCCTACGAGCAGTACTTC.

The rearrangement uses TRBV6-5 and TRBJ1-2, with TRBD1 matching over 8 bases. With V trimmed by 7 bases and J by 7 bases, 8 bases remained unmatched. The CDR3 is 13 amino acids. Per germline, CDR1 MNHEY and CDR2 SVGAGI. The CDR3 DNA sequence: TGTGCCAGCACCTTCGGACAGGGTTTTGGCTACACCTTC. This translates into CASTFGQGFGYTF.

The rearrangement joins TRBV9 to TRBJ2-7, with D perhaps TRBD2 (5 bases). The CDR3 is 15 residues long. The germline CDR1 and CDR2 sequences are SGDLS and YYNGEE. Trimming stripped 0 bases from V and 0 bases from J, with 10 bases between. CDR3 sequence: CASSVAGGLSYEQYF. The CDR3 nucleotides read TGTGCCAGCAGCGTAGCAGGAGGCCTCTCCTACGAGCAGTACTTC.

The rearrangement joins TRBV27 to TRBJ2-7, with a tentative D call TRBD1 (5 bases). Per the germline V gene, CDR1 is MNHEY and CDR2 is SMNVEV (reference sequence). The V and J ends lost 6 bases and 0 bases respectively, with 12 bases between them. The CDR3 runs 14 residues. The CDR3 sequence: CASSLTGRSYEQYF. CDR3 coding DNA: TGTGCCAGCAGCCTTACAGGCCGCTCCTACGAGCAGTACTTC.

The chain recombines TRBV27 with TRBJ1-1; D gene ambiguous. CDR3 size: 12 residues. V shed 7 bases and J shed 4 bases, with 10 bases lying between them. Germline values: CDR1 MNHEY, CDR2 SMNVEV (reference sequence). CDR3 protein: CASKRVGTEAFF. The CDR3 nucleotides read TGTGCCAGCAAAAGGGTAGGCACTGAAGCTTTCTTT.